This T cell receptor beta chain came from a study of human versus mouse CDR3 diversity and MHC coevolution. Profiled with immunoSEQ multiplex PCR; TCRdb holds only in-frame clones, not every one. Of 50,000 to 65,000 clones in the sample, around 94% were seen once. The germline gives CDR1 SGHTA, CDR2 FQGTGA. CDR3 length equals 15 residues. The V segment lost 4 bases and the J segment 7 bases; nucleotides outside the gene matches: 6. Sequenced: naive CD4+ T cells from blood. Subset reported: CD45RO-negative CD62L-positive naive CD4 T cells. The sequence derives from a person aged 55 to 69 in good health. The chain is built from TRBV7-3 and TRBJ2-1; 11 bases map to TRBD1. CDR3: CASSSGQGDGNEQFF. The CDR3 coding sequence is TGTGCCAGCAGCTCGGGACAGGGGGACGGGAATGAGCAGTTCTTC.